These 9 T cell receptor beta chains were sequenced from one sample in a study of radiation and T cells in renal cell carcinoma (dated by TCRdb to 2019 to 2021). Interpreted using the paper, the time point label stands for: baseline pretreatment blood. In light of the paper, this sample's treatment or condition label describes: 15 Gy SBRT to primary tumor, nephrectomy 4 weeks later. The library was obtained by the immunoSEQ multiplex PCR assay. TCRdb mirrors the immuneACCESS table, restricted to in-frame sequences. Some clones are absent from its copies; in checked studies, under half trace to an unresolved V gene, and the reason for the others is unknown. Within this sample are 20,000 to 25,000 clones, with approximately 80% of them counted one time only. The ten top clones hold approximately 39% of the sample. The input for sequencing was blood, taken from a patient whose treatment included radiotherapy and nephrectomy. These receptors were collected from a man in his fifties or sixties with renal cell carcinoma.

This clone has just one count. V gene TRBV30 combines with J gene TRBJ2-7, with 7 positions matching TRBD2. Unmatched junction bases numbered 8, after V lost 0 bases and J lost 3 bases. Per germline, CDR1 GTSNPN and CDR2 SVGIG (reference sequence). The CDR3 sequence is 15 residues long. CDR3 nucleotide sequence: TGTGCCTGGAGTGTATACGGCGGGAGCGGCTACGAGCAGTACTTC. Translating it yields CAWSVYGGSGYEQYF.

CDR3 sequence: CASSLLRTEQFF. The CDR3 DNA is TGTGCCAGCAGCTTACTTAGAACTGAGCAGTTCTTC. The chain recombines TRBV7-2 with TRBJ2-1; no firm D call. Germline lookup yields CDR1 SGHTA and CDR2 FQGNSA. V was clipped by 2 bases and J by 9 bases, with 8 bases between them. There are 12 residues in the CDR3. The full variable domain, with the rest looked up from reference TRBV7-2 and TRBJ2-1, is GAGVSQSPSNKVTEKGKDVELRCDPISGHTALYWYRQSLGQGLEFLIYFQGNSAPDKSGLPSDRFSAERTGGSVSTLTIQRTQQEDSAVYLCASSLLRTEQFFGPGTRLTVL.

The V gene is TRBV9, the J gene TRBJ2-2; possible D gene TRBD1, 5 bases. The ends were cut back, 7 bases at V and 6 bases at J, with 10 bases in the middle. CDR1 is SGDLS, CDR2 YYNGEE, per germline. This CDR3 comprises 12 residues. CDR3 amino acids: CASRRGAGELFF. CDR3 in DNA: TGTGCCAGCCGTAGGGGTGCCGGGGAGCTGTTTTTT.

This chain uses TRBV18 with TRBJ2-1; D gene ambiguous. The length of the CDR3 is 16 residues. The germline V gene encodes CDR1 KGHSH and CDR2 LQKENI. Trimming pared 0 bases from V and 8 bases from J, leaving 17 bases between. CDR3 residues: CASSPPLQDVYHEQFF. The DNA of the CDR3 is TGTGCCAGCTCACCACCGCTGCAGGACGTTTACCATGAGCAGTTCTTC. Full variable domain (missing parts from reference TRBV18 and TRBJ2-1): NAGVMQNPRHLVRRRGQEARLRCSPMKGHSHVYWYRQLPEEGLKFMVYLQKENIIDESGMPKERFSAEFPKEGPSILRIQQVVRGDSAAYFCASSPPLQDVYHEQFFGPGTRLTVL.

V is TRBV10-2 and J is TRBJ2-3; possibly TRBD1 for D (6 bases). Per the germline V gene, CDR1 is WSHSY and CDR2 is SAAADI. CDR3 length: 15 residues. Between the trimmed V and J ends, which lost 7 bases and 0 bases, there was a span of 14 bases. The CDR3 sequence: CASNKQGTSTDTQYF. The CDR3, as DNA: TGCGCCAGCAATAAACAGGGAACTAGCACAGATACGCAGTATTTT.

The J gene is TRBJ1-1, the V gene TRBV2; 7 bases fit TRBD1. Looked up from germline, CDR1 is SNHLY and CDR2 is FYNNEI. The length of the CDR3 is 12 residues. With V trimmed by 6 bases and J by 4 bases, 2 bases remained unmatched. CDR3 region: CASRAGGTEAFF. In DNA, the CDR3 is TGTGCCAGCAGGGCAGGGGGCACTGAAGCTTTCTTT.

The gene calls are TRBV18 and TRBJ2-5; the D call may be TRBD1 or TRBD2 (5 bases each). Germline V gives CDR1 KGHSH, CDR2 LQKENI. The CDR3 is made up of 14 amino acids. Trimming removed 3 bases at V and 6 bases at J, with 14 bases between. In nucleotides, the CDR3 is TGTGCCAGCTCACCCGGGACGGATTTTCAGACCCAGTACTTC. This gives the protein CASSPGTDFQTQYF. Full variable domain (remainder filled in from reference TRBV18 and TRBJ2-5): NAGVMQNPRHLVRRRGQEARLRCSPMKGHSHVYWYRQLPEEGLKFMVYLQKENIIDESGMPKERFSAEFPKEGPSILRIQQVVRGDSAAYFCASSPGTDFQTQYFGPGTRLLVL.

V and J are TRBV19 and TRBJ1-1, with D tentatively TRBD1 (5 bases). Germline V gene lookup returns CDR1 LNHDA and CDR2 SQIVND (reference sequence). V was trimmed by 7 bases and J by 10 bases, leaving 10 bases between them. CDR3 length: 10 amino acids. The CDR3 DNA reads TGTGCCAGTAATGGGGCAAGAGCTTTCTTT. Its protein product is CASNGARAFF. The entire variable domain, with the rest obtained from reference TRBV19 and TRBJ1-1, is as follows: DGGITQSPKYLFRKEGQNVTLSCEQNLNHDAMYWYRQDPGQGLRLIYYSQIVNDFQKGDIAEGYSVSREKKESFPLTVTSAQKNPTAFYLCASNGARAFFGQGTRLTVV.

The rearrangement uses TRBV20-1 and TRBJ2-3; D is ambiguous. Germline CDR1 is DFQATT and CDR2 is SNEGSKA (reference sequence). Between the trimmed V and J ends, which lost 6 bases and 9 bases, there was a span of 7 bases. This CDR3 spans 9 amino acids. This CDR3 is CSAGLTQYF. In DNA form, the CDR3 reads TGCAGTGCGGGGTTAACGCAGTATTTT.